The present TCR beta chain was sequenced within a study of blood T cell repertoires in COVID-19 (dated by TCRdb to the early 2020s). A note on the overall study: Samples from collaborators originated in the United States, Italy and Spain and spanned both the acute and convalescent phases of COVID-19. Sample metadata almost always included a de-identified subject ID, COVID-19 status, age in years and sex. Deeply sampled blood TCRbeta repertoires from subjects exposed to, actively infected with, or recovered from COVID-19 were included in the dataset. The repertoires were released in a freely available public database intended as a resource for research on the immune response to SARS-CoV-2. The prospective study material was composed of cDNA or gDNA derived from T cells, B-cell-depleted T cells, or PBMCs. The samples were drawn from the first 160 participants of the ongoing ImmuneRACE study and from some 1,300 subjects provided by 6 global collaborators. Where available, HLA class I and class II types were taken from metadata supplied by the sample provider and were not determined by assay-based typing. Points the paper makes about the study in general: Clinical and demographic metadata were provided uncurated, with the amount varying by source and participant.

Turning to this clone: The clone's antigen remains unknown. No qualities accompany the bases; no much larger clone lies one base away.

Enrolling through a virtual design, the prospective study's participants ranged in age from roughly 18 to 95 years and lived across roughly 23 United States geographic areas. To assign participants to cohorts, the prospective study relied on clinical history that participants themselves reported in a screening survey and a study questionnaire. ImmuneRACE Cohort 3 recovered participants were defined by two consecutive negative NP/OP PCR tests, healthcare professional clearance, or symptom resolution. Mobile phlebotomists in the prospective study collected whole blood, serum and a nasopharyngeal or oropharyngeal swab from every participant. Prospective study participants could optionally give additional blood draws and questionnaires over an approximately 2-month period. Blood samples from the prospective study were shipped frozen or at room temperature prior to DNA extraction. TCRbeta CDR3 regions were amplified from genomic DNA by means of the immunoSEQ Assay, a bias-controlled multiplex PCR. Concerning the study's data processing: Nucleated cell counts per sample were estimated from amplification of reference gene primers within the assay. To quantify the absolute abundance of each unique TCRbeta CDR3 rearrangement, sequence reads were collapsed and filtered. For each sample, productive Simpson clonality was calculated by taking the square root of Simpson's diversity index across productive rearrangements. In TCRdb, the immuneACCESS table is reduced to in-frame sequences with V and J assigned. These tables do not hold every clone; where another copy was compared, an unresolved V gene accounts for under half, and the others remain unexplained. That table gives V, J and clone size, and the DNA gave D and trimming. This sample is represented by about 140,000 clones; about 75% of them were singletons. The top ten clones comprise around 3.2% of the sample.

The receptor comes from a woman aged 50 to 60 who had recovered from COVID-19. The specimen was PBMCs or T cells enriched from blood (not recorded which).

The DNA reads as follows: TGTGCCAGCAGTATATTCGAGACCCAGTACTTC. Its coded protein is CASSIFETQYF. The chain links TRBV25-1 with TRBJ2-5, with the D segment identity uncertain. From the germline V gene, CDR1 is MGHDK and CDR2 is SYGVNS. The CDR3 measures 11 amino acids from cysteine to phenylalanine. Only CDR3 DNA is held: 33 bases, read in frame from base 1. Cut back by 5 bases and 5 bases, the V and J ends lie 6 bases apart.